The 2 T cell receptor beta chains below come from one sample, sequenced in a study of OX40 agonist ivuxolimab in advanced cancers. The data were produced by immunoSEQ multiplex PCR, yet TCRdb's version contains in-frame clones alone and is incomplete. The table shows around 71,000 clones, with around 80% occurring only once. The specimen was CD4+ or CD8+ T cells sorted from blood, collected in a trial of the OX40 agonist ivuxolimab. The receptors shown here come from an adult with an advanced solid tumor such as melanoma, head and neck, liver or kidney cancer.

The chain carries TRBV7-2 and TRBJ2-3, with 12 bases identical to TRBD2. Germline V CDR1 and CDR2: SGHTA, FQGNSA. V gave up 5 bases and J gave up 4 bases; unmatched junction bases: 7. The CDR3 totals 16 residues. The CDR3 here is CASSTGLAGKADTQYF. The CDR3 nucleotides read TGTGCCAGCAGCACAGGACTAGCGGGAAAGGCAGATACGCAGTATTTT.

The chain links TRBV27 to TRBJ1-6; D gene uncertain. Trimming took off 7 bases at V and 0 bases at J, with 19 bases between the two ends. In germline, CDR1 is MNHEY, CDR2 SMNVEV (reference sequence). The CDR3 is 18 amino acids. This chain's CDR3 is CASTTFGEASSYNSPLHF. CDR3 nucleotides: TGTGCCAGCACCACCTTCGGGGAAGCTAGCTCCTATAATTCACCCCTCCACTTT.